The 9 T cell receptor beta chains presented below share a single source sample, sequenced in a study of blood T cell repertoires in COVID-19. Sequencing used immunoSEQ multiplex PCR; TCRdb keeps in-frame clones, though not all of them. The sample lists around 330,000 clones; approximately 88% were seen once. The sequenced sample consisted of peripheral blood. Receptors were obtained from a young woman with COVID-19, enrolled during active disease.

This chain joins TRBV5-1 and TRBJ1-4; 8 bases map to TRBD1. With 3 bases clipped from V and 4 bases from J, the junction kept 2 bases outside the gene matches. CDR1 is SGHRS and CDR2 is YFSETQ in the germline V gene. CDR3 length: 14 residues. CDR3 DNA sequence: TGCGCCAGCAGCTGGACAGGGAATAATGAAAAACTGTTTTTT. Translation gives CASSWTGNNEKLFF.

The V and J genes are TRBV7-8 and TRBJ2-3; the match to TRBD2 covers 11 bases. The CDR3 is made up of 15 amino acids. J gave up 5 bases and V 4 bases, and 5 bases lay outside the gene matches. Germline V gives CDR1 SGHVS, CDR2 FQNEAQ. CDR3 nucleotide sequence: TGTGCCAGCAGCTCACGACTAGCGGGGATAGATACGCAGTATTTT. It is translated as CASSSRLAGIDTQYF.

V is TRBV7-2 and J is TRBJ1-6; 7 nucleotides align to TRBD1. The CDR3 spans 15 residues. V lost 6 bases and J lost 4; bases outside the gene matches: 6. Germline lookup yields CDR1 SGHTA and CDR2 FQGNSA. In nucleotides, the CDR3 is TGTGCCAGCAGGGAGGGGGCAGCATATAATTCACCCCTCCACTTT. It codes for CASREGAAYNSPLHF.

The V call is TRBV27, the J call TRBJ1-2; D may be TRBD1 (5 bases). Germline-derived CDR1 and CDR2 are MNHEY and SMNVEV (reference sequence). This CDR3 is 16 amino acids long. V was pared by 2 bases and J by 4 bases, with 17 bases between. The CDR3 region has the DNA TGTGCCAGCAGTTTAGTCGGTCAACAGGCTGTCTATGGCTACACCTTC. It specifies CASSLVGQQAVYGYTF.

The chain recombines TRBV11-3 with TRBJ2-2, with D possibly matching TRBD1 (5 bases). The V gene's germline CDR1 is SGHNT and CDR2 YENEEA. V was pared by 3 bases and J by 7 bases, with 12 bases between. The CDR3 has 14 residues. The CDR3 sequence: CASSLRQTGGELFF. The CDR3, as DNA: TGTGCCAGCAGCTTGAGACAGACCGGCGGGGAGCTGTTTTTT.

V usage is TRBV6-5 and J usage is TRBJ2-3; 9 nucleotides align to TRBD2. The CDR3 is made up of 15 amino acids. The V and J ends lost 4 bases and 0 bases, in that order; junction bases with no gene match: 2. In germline, CDR1 is MNHEY, CDR2 SVGAGI. In nucleotides, the CDR3 is TGTGCCAGCAGTTTAGCGGGGGCTAGCACAGATACGCAGTATTTT. This sequence encodes CASSLAGASTDTQYF.

About this clone: The germline gene is not matched at one end of the junction; a read error may be the cause. As DNA, the CDR3 is TGTGCCAGCATGTCCGGGAAAAGAGAGGCCCAGTACTTC. Protein sequence: CASMSGKREAQYF. The rearrangement joins TRBV2 to TRBJ2-5, with a possible D match to TRBD2 (5 bases). The germline V gene encodes CDR1 SNHLY and CDR2 FYNNEI. The CDR3 consists of 13 residues.

The genes are TRBV27 and TRBJ2-2; 11 bases fit TRBD2. CDR1 is MNHEY, CDR2 SMNVEV, per germline (reference sequence). J gave up 4 bases and V 7 bases, and 8 bases lay outside the gene matches. The CDR3 consists of 16 residues. CDR3 protein: CASTSTSGGSTGELFF. CDR3 nucleotide sequence: TGTGCCAGCACCAGCACTAGCGGGGGTTCCACCGGGGAGCTGTTTTTT.

This chain connects TRBV7-2 to TRBJ1-6, with a tentative D call TRBD1 (5 bases). V lost 5 bases to trimming and J lost 6 bases, with 14 bases between them. Germline CDR1 SGHTA, CDR2 FQGNSA. This CDR3 is built from 15 residues. CDR3 in DNA: TGTGCCAGCAGCATTGTAGGGGTGACTAATTCACCCCTCCACTTT. It specifies CASSIVGVTNSPLHF.